A selection of T cell receptor beta chains follows, all from one sample in a study of blood T cell repertoires in COVID-19. TCRdb keeps only in-frame clones here, not all; method: immunoSEQ multiplex PCR. This sample has about 99,000 clones, with about 85% found just once. The specimen sequenced was peripheral blood. The receptors derive from a man aged 50-59 years in a cohort sampled during active COVID-19. The CDR3 runs from the conserved cysteine through the conserved F or W. Fields, in order: clone size, J gene, D gene, V gene, CDR3 DNA, CDR3 protein. The D gene is left open where the match is weak. Clone size appears in some rows only: once, few, many, or a class for an expanded clone.

NA	TRBJ2-7	TRBD1	TRBV11-3	TGTGCCAGCACCGAACAGGGGGTCTCCTACGAGCAGTACTTC	CASTEQGVSYEQYF
few	TRBJ1-5	NA	TRBV6-6	TGTGCCAGCAGAAACATAGCGGCTCAGCCCCAGCATTTT	CASRNIAAQPQHF
NA	TRBJ1-6	NA	TRBV4-3	TGCGCCAGCAGCCAAGATCCATATAATTCACCCCTCCACTTT	CASSQDPYNSPLHF
NA	TRBJ1-4	TRBD1	TRBV19	TGTGCCAGTACCCCGACAGGGTGGACTAATGAAAAACTGTTTTTT	CASTPTGWTNEKLFF
few	TRBJ2-3	TRBD2	TRBV7-9	TGTGCCAGCAGCTTAGTAGGAGCGGGGGCCACAGATACGCAGTATTTT	CASSLVGAGATDTQYF
NA	TRBJ2-2	TRBD1	TRBV12-5	TGTGCTAGTGGTTTGGTTAAAGGGGGCTCCGGGGAGCTGTTTTTT	CASGLVKGGSGELFF
NA	TRBJ1-3	NA	TRBV7-2	TGTGCCAGCAGCTTAGCCCAATGGCGGGGTCAGGGAAACACCATATATTTT	CASSLAQWRGQGNTIYF
NA	TRBJ2-7	NA	TRBV19	TGTGCCAGTAGTTTAAACAGGGACTACGAGCAGTACTTC	CASSLNRDYEQYF
NA	TRBJ2-3	NA	TRBV7-3	TGTGCCAGCAGCCCCCAGGGGCTAGCTCGGTTCCCAGATACGCAGTATTTT	CASSPQGLARFPDTQYF
NA	TRBJ2-1	NA	TRBV21-1	TGTGCCAGCAGCCCGCGACTAGAGCCCCGCGGTGAGCAGTTCTTC	CASSPRLEPRGEQFF
NA	TRBJ2-2	NA	TRBV4-3	TGCGCCAGCAGCCAGGCAGGCTCCGGGGAGCTGTTTTTT	CASSQAGSGELFF
NA	TRBJ2-3	NA	TRBV20-1	TGCAGTGCTAGTTCCCCGGGCGGGGTGGATACGCAGTATTTT	CSASSPGGVDTQYF
NA	TRBJ2-2	NA	TRBV3-1/TRBV3-2	TGTGCCAGCAGCCAGGGCAGGGTGAACACCGGGGAGCTGTTTTTT	CASSQGRVNTGELFF
NA	TRBJ1-6	TRBD1	TRBV10-2	TGCGCCAGCAGTGGGCGAACCGGGACAGGGGGCTTTTCCTATAATTCACCCCTCCACTTT	CASSGRTGTGGFSYNSPLHF
NA	TRBJ2-7	NA	TRBV6-1	TGTGCCAGCAGTGAGACACCGGTCTACGAGCAGTACTTC	CASSETPVYEQYF
NA	TRBJ1-1	NA	TRBV5-8	TGTGCCAGCAGCTTGTTGGGGGCTAATGAAGCTTTCTTT	CASSLLGANEAFF
NA	TRBJ2-1	TRBD1	TRBV5-6	TGTGCCAGCGGACCACCGACAGGGAGTTTCCAGTTCTTC	CASGPPTGSFQFF